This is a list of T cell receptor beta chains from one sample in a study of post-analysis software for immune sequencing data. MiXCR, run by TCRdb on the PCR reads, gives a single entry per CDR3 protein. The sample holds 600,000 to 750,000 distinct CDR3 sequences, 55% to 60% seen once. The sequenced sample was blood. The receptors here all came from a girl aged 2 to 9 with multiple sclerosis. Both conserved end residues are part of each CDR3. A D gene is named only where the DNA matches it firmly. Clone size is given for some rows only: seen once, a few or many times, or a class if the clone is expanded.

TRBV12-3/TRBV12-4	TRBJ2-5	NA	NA	CASSPSLGFGETQYF	TGTGCCAGCAGTCCCTCTCTGGGGTTCGGGGAGACCCAGTACTTC
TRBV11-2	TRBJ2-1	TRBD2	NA	CASSSTTSGYNEQFF	TGTGCCAGCAGCTCCACGACTAGCGGCTACAATGAGCAGTTCTTC
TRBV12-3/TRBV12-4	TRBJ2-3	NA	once	CASRAETDTQYF	TGTGCCAGCAGGGCCGAGACGGATACGCAGTATTTT
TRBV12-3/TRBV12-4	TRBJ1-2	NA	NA	CASTDNYGYTF	TGTGCCAGCACCGATAACTATGGCTACACCTTC
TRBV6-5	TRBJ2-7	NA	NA	CAVPTFGVSYEQYF	TGTGCCGTACCTACCTTTGGGGTCTCCTACGAGCAGTACTTC
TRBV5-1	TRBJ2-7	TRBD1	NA	CASSSTPQGSYEQYF	TGCGCCAGCAGCTCAACACCACAGGGGTCCTACGAGCAGTACTTC
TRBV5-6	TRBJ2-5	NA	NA	CASSLGGREETQYF	TGTGCCAGCAGCTTGGGGGGTAGAGAAGAGACCCAGTACTTC
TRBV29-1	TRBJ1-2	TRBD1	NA	CSVSTTGRYGYTF	TGCAGCGTATCGACGACAGGGAGATATGGCTACACCTTC
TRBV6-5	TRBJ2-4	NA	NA	CASSYSVGIAKNIQYF	TGTGCCAGCAGTTACTCAGTTGGGATAGCCAAAAACATTCAGTACTTC
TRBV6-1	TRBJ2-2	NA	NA	CASRARTETTGELFF	TGTGCCAGCAGAGCCAGGACCGAAACCACCGGGGAGCTGTTTTTT
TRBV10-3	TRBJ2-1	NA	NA	CATTESSYNEQFF	TGTGCCACCACGGAGAGCTCCTACAATGAGCAGTTCTTC
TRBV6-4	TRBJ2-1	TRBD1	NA	CAGSDLRDRGNEQFF	TGTGCCGGCAGTGACCTTAGGGACAGGGGGAATGAGCAGTTCTTC
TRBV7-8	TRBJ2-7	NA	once	CASSLGYFSEQYF	TGTGCCAGCAGCTTAGGGTATTTTTCCGAGCAGTACTTC
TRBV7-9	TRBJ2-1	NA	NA	CASSPSGGGYNEQFF	TGTGCCAGCAGCCCCTCTGGGGGAGGCTACAATGAGCAGTTCTTC
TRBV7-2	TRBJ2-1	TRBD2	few	CASSALAGGPYEQFF	TGTGCCAGCAGCGCCCTAGCGGGAGGGCCTTATGAGCAGTTCTTC
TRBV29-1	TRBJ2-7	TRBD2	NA	CSAAGTSRSYEQYF	TGCAGCGCTGCCGGGACTAGCCGTTCCTACGAGCAGTACTTC
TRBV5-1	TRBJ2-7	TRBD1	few	CASSLEGTAYEQYF	TGCGCCAGCAGCTTGGAAGGGACAGCCTACGAGCAGTACTTC
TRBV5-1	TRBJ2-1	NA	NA	CASSLVGLSSYNEQFF	TGCGCCAGCAGCTTGGTCGGGTTAAGCTCCTACAATGAGCAGTTCTTC
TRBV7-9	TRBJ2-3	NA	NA	CASRPNKGSYTDTQYF	TGTGCCAGCAGACCAAACAAGGGATCTTACACAGATACGCAGTATTTT
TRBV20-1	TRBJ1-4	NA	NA	CSARGAATEEKLFF	TGCAGTGCTAGAGGGGCGGCAACAGAGGAAAAACTGTTTTTT
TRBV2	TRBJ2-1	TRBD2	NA	CASDSLAGASGGPRYNEQFF	TGTGCCAGCGACAGCCTCGCCGGGGCTAGCGGGGGCCCCCGGTACAATGAGCAGTTCTTC
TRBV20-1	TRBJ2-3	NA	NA	CSAHGGSGRTDTQYF	TGCAGTGCACACGGGGGTTCGGGACGCACAGATACGCAGTATTTT
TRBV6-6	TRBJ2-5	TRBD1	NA	CASSQTGQETQYF	TGTGCCAGCAGCCAGACAGGGCAAGAGACCCAGTACTTC
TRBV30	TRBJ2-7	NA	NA	CAWSLEGTYEQYF	TGTGCCTGGAGTTTGGAGGGAACCTACGAGCAGTACTTC
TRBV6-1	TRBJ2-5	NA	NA	CASSEFRGQTQYF	TGTGCCAGCAGTGAATTTAGGGGACAGACCCAGTACTTC
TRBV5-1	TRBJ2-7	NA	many	CASSADYEQYF	TGTGCCAGCAGCGCGGACTACGAGCAGTACTTC
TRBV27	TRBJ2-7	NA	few	CASSLLGDEQYF	TGTGCCAGCAGTTTATTGGGGGACGAGCAGTACTTC
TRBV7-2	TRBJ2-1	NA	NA	CASSLRTGLGGGNEQFF	TGTGCCAGCAGCTTACGAACAGGGTTGGGGGGGGGCAATGAGCAGTTCTTC
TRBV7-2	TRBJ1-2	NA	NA	CASSLVRGRITNYGYTF	TGTGCCAGCAGCTTAGTTCGGGGCAGGATAACTAACTATGGCTACACCTTC
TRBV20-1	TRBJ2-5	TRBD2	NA	CSAGGTSGKETQYF	TGCAGTGCTGGGGGGACTAGCGGGAAGGAGACCCAGTACTTC
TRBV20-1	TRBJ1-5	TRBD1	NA	CSARVRTGQFRSNQPQHF	TGCAGTGCTAGAGTGAGGACAGGACAATTTCGGAGCAATCAGCCCCAGCATTTT
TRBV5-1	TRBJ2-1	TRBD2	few	CASSLGGGLALNEQFF	TGCGCCAGCAGCTTGGGGGGGGGACTAGCCCTCAATGAGCAGTTCTTC
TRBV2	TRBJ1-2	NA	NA	CASSTPTDRPNYGYTF	TGTGCCAGCAGTACCCCTACCGACAGGCCGAACTATGGCTACACCTTC
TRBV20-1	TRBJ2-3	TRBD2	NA	CSASGTSSIRTDTQYF	TGCAGTGCCTCCGGGACTAGTTCGATTCGCACAGATACGCAGTATTTT
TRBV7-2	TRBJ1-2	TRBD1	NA	CASSSDRDSYGYTF	TGTGCCAGCAGCTCTGACCGGGACAGCTATGGCTACACCTTC
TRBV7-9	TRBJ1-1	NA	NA	CANSLVQHEAFF	TGTGCCAACAGCTTAGTTCAGCACGAAGCTTTCTTT
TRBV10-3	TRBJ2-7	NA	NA	CAISRDEGYEQYF	TGTGCCATCAGTCGGGACGAGGGCTACGAGCAGTACTTC
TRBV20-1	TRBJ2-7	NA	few	CSALPGTYYEQYF	TGCAGTGCACTCCCGGGGACATACTACGAGCAGTACTTC